This T cell receptor (beta chain) emerged from a study of cytomegalovirus exposure and HLA in healthy donors (dated by TCRdb to between 2016 and 2019). Notes on the research overall: An earlier analysis of several hundred of the donors reported under 300 Gb of sequence data and 95 million to 130 million unique TCR beta sequences obtained from approximately 180 million T cells. Typing coverage varied by locus: roughly 620-640 donors for A, B, C, DRB1 and DQB1; approximately 500 for DQA1; over 600 for DPA1; around 450 for DPB1. Of the roughly 400 genotyped donors, 81% were placed in the genetic ancestry cluster associated with self-reported Caucasian donors. An early release covering roughly 640 HLA-typed donors comprised 250 to 350 gigabases of sequencing data and some 79 million unique TCR sequences. Among several hundred genotyped donors of the cohort, an average of around 240,000 unique TCR beta nucleotide sequences was sequenced per donor, of which approximately 18% were non-productive. Using immunosequencing, the study profiled T cell repertoires from fewer than 700 subjects and related those repertoires to cytomegalovirus serostatus. To predict cytomegalovirus infection status, the study combined high-throughput TCR immunosequencing, statistical association of individual TCRs with disease status, and machine learning. Five DR-DQ haplotypes were handled as single units for association and clustering, since linkage in the cohort was strong. To decide whether each TCR beta V gene segment behaved as functional or pseudogenic, an earlier analysis of some 580 of the donors relied on high-throughput TCR beta sequencing. To study patterns of TCR occurrence, a later analysis re-analyzed previously published TCR beta repertoires from 700 or so donors and added high-resolution HLA genotyping. Every discovery cohort repertoire had been produced on one sequencing platform. Donor age, sex, ethnicity and CMV serostatus were compiled together with the repertoire data. A later genetic analysis took genome-wide SNP genotypes for about 65% of the 666 donors and used that subset as a discovery cohort. A separate validation cohort of more than 100 different subjects was used in addition to the approximately 610-subject first cohort. Rather than using new phenotypic data, the later analysis identified candidate immune exposures from TCR beta sequences and from how often those sequences occurred across donors. The study was designed to test whether signatures of past pathogen exposure could be identified by cataloging public T cell receptors. Class I and class II HLA loci were covered by the typing at four-digit resolution. On the study overall, not on this receptor specifically: Some IMGT-functional V segments, including TRBV6-2 and TRBV6-3, could not be distinguished by the 87-base-pair reads and were therefore excluded. When HLA alleles, especially DR and DQ, strongly co-occurred, TCR associations were difficult to assign to individual alleles. CMV serostatus was the only immune exposure information available for the cohort. In a later analysis, the rate of TCR association differed among HLA loci, with DRB1 alleles having the most associated TCRs and HLA-C alleles having the fewest. A group of highly shared sequence variants was considered likely to be a technical artifact of the sequencing pipeline. In a later genetic analysis, a missense DCLRE1C variant was associated with V-gene and J-gene trimming of TCR beta chains, and the association was replicated in an independent cohort. The presence/absence analyses assumed that sequencing depth was roughly uniform across donors, and that assumption may not be true. A later analysis associated 16,951 TCR beta sequences with specific HLA alleles at a false discovery rate of 0.05. Correlated functional status among segregating V segments might be attributable to linkage disequilibrium, but an unknown experimental factor could not be ruled out. HLA typing was unavailable for some donors at each locus, so association tests used only the typed subset. The study listed approximately 150 TCR beta chains as associated with cytomegalovirus. In an earlier analysis of fewer than 750 of the donors, most TCR beta V segments were observed in productive rearrangements about 87% or about 30% of the time, broadly matching IMGT annotations. A later analysis found that HLA-associated TCR beta chains were more clonally expanded and had lower generation probabilities than equally common non-associated chains. The classifier was reported to diagnose cytomegalovirus status with high specificity and sensitivity in both the original and validation cohorts. Most TCR sequences were seen in very few donors, while some public TCRs were found in many individuals. A few of the identified cytomegalovirus-associated TCR beta chains were confirmed in vitro to be specific for cytomegalovirus antigens. A later analysis found that most CMV-associated TCR beta chains appeared HLA-restricted, with HLA associations seemingly driven largely by CMV exposure. The authors suggested that the approach could potentially be generalized to other disease states and immunological phenotypes. A later genetic analysis reported fewer N-insertions in productive TCRs among donors in an Asian-associated ancestry cluster than the roughly 670-donor mean. Only TCR beta chains were sequenced in this cohort, and the absence of alpha or paired-chain data limited detectable features. In a later analysis, several top co-occurrence clusters were reported to appear linked to parvovirus B19, influenza, CMV and Epstein-Barr virus. A further reported finding was that TCR beta sequences accurately predicted the HLA-A and HLA-B alleles for most subjects in the first cohort. Because counts were too low, seventeen rarely observed V segments, including chromosome 9 orphons, were excluded from the earlier analysis of a few hundred of the donors.

Turning to this clone: The clone's antigen remains unknown. The record has no base qualities; no much larger clone is one base away.

Library preparation was by the immunoSEQ multiplex PCR assay. A mixture of 60 forward primers for TCR Vbeta segments and 13 reverse primers for TCR Jbeta segments was used in the multiplex PCR. Amplification of the CDR3 region of rearranged TCR beta genes was performed with a multiplex PCR assay on genomic DNA. The Illumina HiSeq System was used to sequence the amplified TCR beta libraries as 87-base-pair reads. The original pipeline was this. A later analysis counted approximately 84 million unique TCR beta chains across the roughly 700 repertoires, and some 11 million of these chains were shared by at least two donors. A nearest-neighbor algorithm error-corrected the raw reads and collapsed the reads into unique sequences, merging closely related sequences to remove PCR and sequencing errors. Alignment of CDR3 sequences to IMGT reference sequences was used to assign V, D and J gene segments. Each retained sequence needed at least a six-nucleotide match to both a V gene segment and a J gene segment. Rearrangements were called productive when the CDR3 lacked stop codons and stayed in frame with V and J; all others were non-productive. Following IMGT convention, CDR3 was defined as the stretch from the second conserved V-encoded cysteine up to the conserved J-encoded phenylalanine. Sequences without an unambiguous match to a single V gene segment were excluded from the earlier analysis of several hundred of the donors. In an earlier analysis of around 590 of the donors, a V segment was called functional when productive rearrangements were above 56.7%, and segregating when the standard deviation between donors exceeded 5%. A statistical classification framework was built for diagnosing cytomegalovirus status from the catalog of TCR beta chain sequences. A later analysis assigned V and J genes by comparing TCR nucleotide sequences with IMGT/GENE-DB human TR gene sequences. A later analysis assigned CDR3 sequences and most-parsimonious VDJ recombination scenarios with the TCRdist pipeline. A later analysis defined each TCR beta chain by its CDR3 amino acid sequence plus V-gene family, and excluded reads lacking a unique V-gene family. In a later analysis, nearly 600 highly shared, low-generation-probability nucleotide sequences were removed to address suspected cross-contamination and a sequencing artifact. In a later analysis, a clonal expansion index for each public chain was calculated from normalized within-repertoire ranks of inferred template counts. Generation probabilities in a later analysis came from a VDJ recombination model fitted to out-of-frame rearrangements, and those results were checked against IGoR. In a later analysis, TCR-TCR, TCR-HLA and TCR-CMV co-occurrence was scored with hypergeometric tests, and a repertoire-size bias correction was applied to TCR pairs. In a later analysis, false discovery rates were estimated by permuting HLA or CMV assignments 20 times. In a later analysis, co-occurring TCRs were grouped with DBSCAN, and TCRdist sequence similarity was added when clustering was performed within HLA-allele-positive subsets. Co-occurrence clustering excluded repertoires with fewer than 30,000 or more than 120,000 public chains, plus five with anomalous nucleotide sharing. The source is immuneACCESS, and TCRdb retained only in-frame sequences with V and J called. Part of the clones is not carried over; for the studies checked, unresolved V genes explain less than half of this, and the remainder is unexplained. That table supplies the V and J calls and clone size; D and trimming were determined from the DNA. The sample contains some 45,000 clones, around 50% of them found a single time. The ten largest clones represent 12% of the sample.

In total, roughly 710 healthy bone marrow donors made up the cohort. Cohort members were all nominally healthy when sampled, although unrecorded immune exposures were likely present. CMV serostatus was positive for 289 and negative for 352 of the 666 cohort members, and was not recorded for this donor. Every donor gave a peripheral blood sample, and the peripheral blood mononuclear cells from that sample were used for TCR beta sequencing. The Qiagen DNeasy Blood Extraction Kit was used to extract genomic DNA from the blood cell samples. CDR1 SGHAT and CDR2 FQDESV were looked up in the germline V gene (reference sequence). From V the trimming removes 5 bases and from J it removes 7 bases, while the gene matches leave 8 bases of the junction unaccounted for. The CDR3 sequence holds 17 residues, the cysteine and phenylalanine included. The CDR3 DNA has 51 bases and is translated from base 1.

Input material: PBMCs. This clonotype was obtained from a human donor in good health. Recombination joined TRBV11-1 with TRBJ2-1, with TRBD2 identical over 16 junction bases. The CDR3 has the sequence CASSRGLAGGPANEQFF. The nucleotides are TGTGCCAGCAGCCGGGGACTAGCGGGGGGGCCAGCGAATGAGCAGTTCTTC.